Listed below are T cell receptor beta chains from one sample, sequenced in a study of CD8+CD57+ T cells in acquired aplastic anemia. TCRdb used MiXCR to reprocess the reads, holding one entry per CDR3 protein. The profile shows hundreds of thousands of distinct CDR3 sequences, under 65% of them singletons. The sequenced material came from sorted CD4+, CD8+, or CD8+CD57+ T cells (not recorded which) from PBMCs. The receptors stem from a human donor with aplastic anemia. Each CDR3 is given with its conserved first and last residue. The D gene is left open where the match is weak. Clone size appears in some rows only: once, few, many, or a class for an expanded clone.

>NA|NA|TRBJ1-2|TRBV2
CASSARGRAPGYTF
TGTGCCAGCAGTGCTAGGGGTCGGGCGCCGGGCTACACCTTC
>NA|NA|TRBJ2-2|TRBV12-3/TRBV12-4
CASSLYRNTGELFF
TGTGCCAGCAGTTTATACAGAAACACCGGGGAGCTGTTTTTT
>many|TRBD2|TRBJ2-7|TRBV2
CASRLGRASSYEQYF
TGTGCCAGCAGGCTGGGGAGGGCCTCGTCCTACGAGCAGTACTTC
>NA|NA|TRBJ2-2|TRBV7-2
CASSLRGAAEANTGELFF
TGTGCCAGCAGCTTACGAGGGGCAGCGGAAGCGAACACCGGGGAGCTGTTTTTT
>NA|TRBD2|TRBJ2-1|TRBV2
CASTFAGTNYNEQFF
TGTGCCAGCACTTTTGCCGGGACTAACTACAATGAGCAGTTCTTC
>many|NA|TRBJ2-5|TRBV12-3/TRBV12-4
CASSLSGGGETQYF
TGTGCCAGCAGTTTATCAGGGGGAGGCGAGACCCAGTACTTC
>few|TRBD1|TRBJ2-7|TRBV7-6
CASSLGTGLYEQYF
TGTGCCAGCAGCTTGGGGACAGGGCTCTACGAGCAGTACTTC
>NA|TRBD2|TRBJ2-7|TRBV24-1
CATSDIGTSRQYF
TGTGCCACCAGTGACATCGGGACTAGCCGTCAGTACTTC
>many|NA|TRBJ1-2|TRBV20-1
CSAREGEGGDYGYTF
TGCAGTGCTAGAGAAGGAGAAGGGGGGGACTATGGCTACACCTTC
>NA|TRBD1|TRBJ1-5|TRBV20-1
CSAETGDNQPQHF
TGCAGTGCTGAGACAGGGGACAATCAGCCCCAGCATTTT
>NA|TRBD1|TRBJ2-7|TRBV7-9
CASRPDRVSHYEQYF
TGTGCCAGCAGACCGGACAGGGTTTCCCACTACGAGCAGTACTTC
>many|NA|TRBJ2-5|TRBV6-6
CASSYGQETQYF
TGTGCCAGCAGTTACGGCCAAGAGACCCAGTACTTC
>NA|TRBD1|TRBJ2-7|TRBV10-3
CAIVNPGQGKYEQYF
TGTGCCATCGTAAACCCGGGACAGGGAAAATACGAGCAGTACTTC
>NA|NA|TRBJ2-2|TRBV24-1
CATSDLIGLPSNTGELFF
TGTGCCACCAGTGATTTAATCGGACTACCCTCGAACACCGGGGAGCTGTTTTTT
>few|NA|TRBJ2-2|TRBV7-2
CASSRRQTTGELFF
TGTGCCAGCAGCAGACGACAGACCACCGGGGAGCTGTTTTTT
>NA|TRBD2|TRBJ2-3|TRBV25-1
CASSPPSGRGSTDTQYF
TGTGCCAGCTCACCCCCGAGCGGGAGGGGCAGCACAGATACGCAGTATTTT
>many|NA|TRBJ2-1|TRBV5-1
CASSLASALAGNEQFF
TGCGCCAGCAGCTTGGCCAGCGCCTTGGCTGGCAATGAGCAGTTCTTC
>many|NA|TRBJ2-3|TRBV5-1
CASSLGITDTQYF
TGCGCCAGCAGCTTGGGCATCACAGATACGCAGTATTTT
>many|NA|TRBJ2-7|TRBV28
CASKGQTPYEQYF
TGTGCCAGCAAAGGACAGACTCCATACGAGCAGTACTTC
>NA|NA|TRBJ2-1|TRBV2
CASRPRGAPYNEQFF
TGTGCCAGCAGACCGCGAGGGGCGCCTTACAATGAGCAGTTCTTC
>NA|NA|TRBJ2-7|TRBV7-9
CASSVVPPTRVAYEQYF
TGTGCCAGCAGCGTTGTTCCTCCAACCCGGGTGGCGTACGAGCAGTACTTC
>NA|TRBD1|TRBJ2-1|TRBV24-1
CATSAHSGQGNPNEQFF
TGTGCCACCAGTGCCCACTCCGGACAGGGAAATCCCAATGAGCAGTTCTTC
>once|TRBD2|TRBJ2-3|TRBV7-2
CASQLAGADTQYF
TGTGCCAGCCAACTAGCGGGAGCAGATACGCAGTATTTT
>NA|NA|TRBJ2-7|TRBV5-8
CASSQTQGRAYEQYF
TGTGCCAGCAGCCAGACGCAGGGAAGGGCCTACGAGCAGTACTTC
>NA|TRBD1|TRBJ1-2|TRBV14
CASSQYSGTVSGNTF
TGTGCCAGCAGCCAATACTCCGGGACAGTCTCTGGAAACACCTTC
>NA|TRBD1|TRBJ2-1|TRBV20-1
CSARLAGNLDRGLAISRSYNEQFF
TGCAGTGCTAGGTTGGCTGGAAACCTCGACAGGGGGCTAGCCATATCCCGCTCCTACAATGAGCAGTTCTTC
>many|NA|TRBJ1-1|TRBV9
CASSVAPLAREAFF
TGTGCCAGCAGCGTAGCTCCATTAGCCAGGGAAGCTTTCTTT
>NA|TRBD2|TRBJ2-5|TRBV15
CATSRGDVSGGEETQYF
TGTGCCACCAGCAGAGGCGACGTTAGCGGGGGGGAAGAGACCCAGTACTTC
>many|TRBD1|TRBJ2-7|TRBV6-5
CASSYSSGQGSYEQYF
TGTGCCAGCAGTTACTCGTCGGGACAGGGATCCTACGAGCAGTACTTC
>NA|NA|TRBJ2-7|TRBV19
CASSHPGTTYEQYF
TGTGCCAGTAGCCATCCAGGTACTACCTACGAGCAGTACTTC
>NA|NA|TRBJ2-7|TRBV2
CASSKEGYEQYF
TGTGCCAGCAGTAAGGAAGGATACGAGCAGTACTTC
>NA|NA|TRBJ2-1|TRBV9
CASSGVKGTNEQFF
TGTGCCAGCAGCGGCGTTAAAGGGACGAATGAGCAGTTCTTC
>NA|NA|TRBJ1-2|TRBV2
CASSYQVTYGYTF
TGTGCCAGCAGTTACCAGGTTACCTATGGCTACACCTTC
>many|TRBD1|TRBJ1-1|TRBV6-1
CASTPGWTGNTEAFF
TGTGCCAGCACTCCGGGGTGGACAGGCAACACTGAAGCTTTCTTT
>NA|TRBD2|TRBJ2-7|TRBV9
CASSVAQRGSSYEQYF
TGTGCCAGCAGCGTAGCTCAGCGGGGGAGCTCCTACGAGCAGTACTTC
>few|TRBD2|TRBJ2-7|TRBV7-8
CASIPAGDGEQYF
TGTGCCAGCATTCCAGCGGGAGACGGGGAGCAGTACTTC
>NA|TRBD2|TRBJ2-1|TRBV29-1
CSVQLLAGGRYEQFF
TGCAGCGTCCAATTACTAGCGGGGGGGCGCTATGAGCAGTTCTTC
>few|TRBD2|TRBJ2-3|TRBV7-2
CASSLDAGVDTQYF
TGTGCCAGCAGCTTAGATGCGGGAGTTGATACGCAGTATTTT
>NA|NA|TRBJ1-2|TRBV7-2
CASSPRGSYGYTF
TGTGCCAGCAGCCCTAGGGGGAGCTATGGCTACACCTTC
>NA|NA|TRBJ1-1|TRBV6-6
CASSYSFDLVVTEAFF
TGTGCCAGCAGTTACTCATTCGACTTAGTAGTGACTGAAGCTTTCTTT
>many|NA|TRBJ1-2|TRBV6-2/TRBV6-3
CASSSTLMRGSGYTF
TGTGCCAGCAGTTCCACTCTTATGAGGGGATCTGGCTACACCTTC
>few|TRBD2|TRBJ2-3|TRBV29-1
CSVARAGGDTQYF
TGCAGCGTTGCCCGAGCGGGAGGAGATACGCAGTATTTT
>many|TRBD1|TRBJ2-7|TRBV5-1
CASSWTGPSEQYF
TGCGCCAGCAGCTGGACAGGACCTAGCGAGCAGTACTTC
>many|TRBD2|TRBJ2-7|TRBV18
CASSPGGANEQYF
TGTGCCAGCTCGCCGGGGGGAGCGAACGAGCAGTACTTC
>NA|TRBD2|TRBJ2-7|TRBV20-1
CSARQGSGSGNEQYF
TGCAGTGCTAGGCAGGGTAGCGGGAGTGGCAACGAGCAGTACTTC
>NA|NA|TRBJ1-2|TRBV24-1
CATSDLTGSGYTF
TGTGCCACCAGTGACCTTACAGGGTCGGGCTACACCTTC
>many|TRBD1|TRBJ1-5|TRBV5-8
CASSRDRSEGPQHF
TGTGCCAGCAGCAGGGACAGGTCAGAGGGGCCCCAGCATTTT
>many|NA|TRBJ1-4|TRBV6-5
CASSEVEGEKLFF
TGTGCCAGCAGTGAGGTGGAAGGTGAAAAACTGTTTTTT
>few|TRBD2|TRBJ2-1|TRBV10-3
CATRQLAGKPTNYNEQFF
TGTGCCACACGGCAACTAGCGGGGAAACCTACCAACTACAATGAGCAGTTCTTC
>once|NA|TRBJ1-2|TRBV5-5
CASSLFASPGYGYTF
TGTGCCAGCAGCTTGTTCGCCTCCCCGGGGTATGGCTACACCTTC
>once|NA|TRBJ1-3|TRBV29-1
CSVEGQSGNTIYF
TGCAGCGTTGAAGGACAGTCTGGAAACACCATATATTTT
>NA|TRBD1|TRBJ2-1|TRBV20-1
CSAETGGDYNEQFF
TGCAGTGCCGAAACAGGGGGCGATTACAATGAGCAGTTCTTC